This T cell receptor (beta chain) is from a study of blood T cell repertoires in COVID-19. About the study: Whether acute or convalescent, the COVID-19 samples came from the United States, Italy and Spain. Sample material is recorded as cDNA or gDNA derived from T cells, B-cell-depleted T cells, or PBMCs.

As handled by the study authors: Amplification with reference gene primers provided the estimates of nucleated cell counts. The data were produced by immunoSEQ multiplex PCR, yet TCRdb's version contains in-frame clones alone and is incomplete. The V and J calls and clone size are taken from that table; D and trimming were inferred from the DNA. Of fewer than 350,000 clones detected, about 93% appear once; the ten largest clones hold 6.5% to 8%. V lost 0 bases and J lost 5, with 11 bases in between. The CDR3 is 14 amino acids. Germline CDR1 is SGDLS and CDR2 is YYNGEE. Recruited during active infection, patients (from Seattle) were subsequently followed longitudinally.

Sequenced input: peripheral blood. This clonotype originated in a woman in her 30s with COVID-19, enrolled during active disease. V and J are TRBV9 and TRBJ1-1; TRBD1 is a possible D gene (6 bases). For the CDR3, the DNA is TGTGCCAGCAGCGTAGGACAGGTAAGAACTGAAGCTTTCTTT. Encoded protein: CASSVGQVRTEAFF.